The sequence of this T cell receptor beta chain was determined in a study of early T cells in non-severe SARS-CoV-2 infection (dated by TCRdb to 2020 to 2023). With respect to the entire study: Bulk RNA from unsorted whole blood was used for TCR sequencing, so alpha and beta chains could not be paired.

Turning to this clonotype: Its antigen target is currently unknown. No much larger clone exists at a distance of one base, and base qualities are not known.

The study was a case-control design nested within a healthcare worker cohort in London, UK, with weekly nasopharyngeal swab PCR tests and blood sampling. Between 23 and 31 March 2020, the week of the UK lockdown, healthcare workers were enrolled and then followed up weekly for as long as 16 weeks. Library preparation was by 5' RACE. The sequencing machine was a NextSeq 500. In the TCR library protocol, unique molecular identifiers were attached to individual cDNA molecules to correct for PCR bias and sequencing error. Both TCR alpha and beta chains were sequenced, and tight co-correlation was observed between alpha and beta sequence abundances in each sample. From the authors' description of their analysis: Decombinator V4 was used to perform V gene, J gene and CDR3 annotation of TCR sequences. Expanded TCRs were defined as changing significantly between any two time points under a Poisson model with p below 0.0001. TCR abundances were normalised to the total number of TCRs sequenced in each sample and reported as counts per million. TRAV1-2 paired with TRAJ12, TRAJ20 or TRAJ33 defined MAIT TCRs, while TRAV10 paired with TRAJ18 defined iNKT TCRs. VDJdb, accessed on 1 November 2021, was searched for TCRs annotated for CMV, EBV and SARS-CoV-2, and TCRs annotated for more than one antigen were excluded. TCRdb's own reprocessing of the public reads used fastp at Q25 and MiXCR and kept productive beta chains. Entries that share a CDR3 protein sequence are merged under the most common genes and DNA. The V and J calls shown here were made by TCRdb, not taken from the authors' results. The sample has tens of thousands of distinct CDR3 sequences on record, over 4% of them singletons. The ten biggest clones cover 7.8% of the sample.

General study outcomes and caveats: Matching against VDJdb was skewed toward anti-spike CD8 responses, likely underestimated virus-specific expansions, and missed private and CD4 specificities.

Its CDR3 holds 16 amino acids, cysteine through phenylalanine. Kept here is only the CDR3 DNA, which spans 48 bases and is read in frame from base 1. Deletion took 4 bases off V and 2 bases off J, with a span of 18 bases between the germline ends. The germline V gene (reference sequence) provides CDR1 LGHDT and CDR2 YNNKEL. Specimen: whole blood. This TCR came from an adult who was a healthcare worker with PCR-confirmed SARS-CoV-2 infection or an uninfected control (not recorded which). The sequence joins TRBV3-1 to TRBJ2-7, and possibly TRBD2, on 6 matching bases. The CDR3 protein sequence reads: CASSPPRRGKAYEQYF. The DNA is as follows: TGTGCCAGCAGCCCTCCCCGGCGGGGAAAAGCCTACGAGCAGTACTTC.